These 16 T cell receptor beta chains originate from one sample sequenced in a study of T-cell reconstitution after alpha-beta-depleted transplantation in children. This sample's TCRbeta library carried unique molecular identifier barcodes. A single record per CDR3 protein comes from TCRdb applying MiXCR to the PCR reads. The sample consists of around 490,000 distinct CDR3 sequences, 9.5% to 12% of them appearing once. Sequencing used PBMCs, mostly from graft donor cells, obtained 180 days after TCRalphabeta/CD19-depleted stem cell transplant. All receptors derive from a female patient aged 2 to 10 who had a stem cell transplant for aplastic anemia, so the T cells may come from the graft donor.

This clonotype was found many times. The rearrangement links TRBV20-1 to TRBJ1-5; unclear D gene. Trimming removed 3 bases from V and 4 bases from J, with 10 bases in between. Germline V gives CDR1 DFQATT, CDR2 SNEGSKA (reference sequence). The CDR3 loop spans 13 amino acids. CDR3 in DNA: TGCAGTGCTAGCCCTCCCCTTAATCAGCCCCAGCATTTT. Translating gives CSASPPLNQPQHF.

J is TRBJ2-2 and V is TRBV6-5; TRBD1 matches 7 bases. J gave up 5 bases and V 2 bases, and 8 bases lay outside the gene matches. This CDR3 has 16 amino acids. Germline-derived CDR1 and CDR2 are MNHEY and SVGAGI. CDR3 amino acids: CASSYRDSVGTGELFF. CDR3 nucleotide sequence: TGTGCCAGCAGTTACCGGGACAGTGTTGGAACCGGGGAGCTGTTTTTT.

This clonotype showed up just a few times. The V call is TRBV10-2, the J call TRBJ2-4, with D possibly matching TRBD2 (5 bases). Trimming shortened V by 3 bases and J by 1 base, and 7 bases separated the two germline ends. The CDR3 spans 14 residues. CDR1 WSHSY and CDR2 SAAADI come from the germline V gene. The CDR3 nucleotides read TGCGCCAGCAGTGAAACGGGGGCCAAAAACATTCAGTACTTC. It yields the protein CASSETGAKNIQYF.

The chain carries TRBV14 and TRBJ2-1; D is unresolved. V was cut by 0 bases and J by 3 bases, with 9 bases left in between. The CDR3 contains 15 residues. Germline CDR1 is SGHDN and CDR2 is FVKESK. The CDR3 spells CASSQEFGLYNEQFF. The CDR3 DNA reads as TGTGCCAGCAGCCAAGAATTCGGCCTCTACAATGAGCAGTTCTTC.

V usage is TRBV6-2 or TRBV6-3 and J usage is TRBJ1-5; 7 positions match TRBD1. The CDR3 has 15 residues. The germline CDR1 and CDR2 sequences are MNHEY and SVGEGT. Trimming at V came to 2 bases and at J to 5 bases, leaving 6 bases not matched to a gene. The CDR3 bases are TGTGCCAGCAGTTACGCACAGGGGATCGATCAGCCCCAGCATTTT. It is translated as CASSYAQGIDQPQHF.

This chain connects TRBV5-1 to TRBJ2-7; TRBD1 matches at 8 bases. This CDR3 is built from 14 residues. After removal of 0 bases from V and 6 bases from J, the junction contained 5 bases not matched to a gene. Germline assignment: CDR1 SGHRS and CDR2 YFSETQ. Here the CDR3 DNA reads TGCGCCAGCAGCTTGGGGACAGGGTCTGGCGAGCAGTACGTC. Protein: CASSLGTGSGEQYV.

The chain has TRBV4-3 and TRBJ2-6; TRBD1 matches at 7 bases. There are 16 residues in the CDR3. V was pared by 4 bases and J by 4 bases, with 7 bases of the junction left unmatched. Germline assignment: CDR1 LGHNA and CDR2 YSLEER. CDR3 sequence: CASSLKPGQGANVLTF. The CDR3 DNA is TGCGCCAGCAGCCTCAAACCGGGACAGGGGGCCAACGTCCTGACTTTC.

The CDR3 here is CASRLETGRRNGYTF. The CDR3 bases are TGTGCCAGCCGCTTGGAGACAGGCCGTAGGAATGGCTACACCTTC. This sequence joins TRBV6-5 and TRBJ1-2, with D possibly matching TRBD1 (6 bases). The CDR3 is 15 amino acids. The germline V and J ends were trimmed by 8 bases and 6 bases, with 22 bases remaining between them. Germline V lookup: CDR1 MNHEY, CDR2 SVGAGI.

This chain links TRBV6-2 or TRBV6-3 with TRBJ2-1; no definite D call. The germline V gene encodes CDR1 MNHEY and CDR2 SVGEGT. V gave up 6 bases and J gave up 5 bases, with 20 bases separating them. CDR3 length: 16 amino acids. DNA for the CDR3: TGTGCCAGCAGCCGGACGACATCGCCAATAGACAATGAGCAGTTCTTC. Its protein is CASSRTTSPIDNEQFF.

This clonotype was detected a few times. CDR3 sequence: CASSLGPGRGNTEAFF. DNA of the CDR3: TGTGCCAGCAGTTTGGGCCCCGGGAGGGGGAACACTGAAGCTTTCTTT. The V gene is TRBV12-3 or TRBV12-4, the J gene TRBJ1-1; TRBD1 might be the D (5 bases). V was clipped by 3 bases and J by 1 base, with 15 bases between them. The CDR3 totals 16 residues.

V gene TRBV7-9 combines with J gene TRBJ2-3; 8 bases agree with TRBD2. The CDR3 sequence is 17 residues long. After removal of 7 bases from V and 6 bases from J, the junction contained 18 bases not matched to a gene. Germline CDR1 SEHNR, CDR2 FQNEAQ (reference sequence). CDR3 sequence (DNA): TGTGCCAGCACCGGACTAGCAGGCACTTACGAGCGGGATACGCAGTATTTT. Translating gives CASTGLAGTYERDTQYF.

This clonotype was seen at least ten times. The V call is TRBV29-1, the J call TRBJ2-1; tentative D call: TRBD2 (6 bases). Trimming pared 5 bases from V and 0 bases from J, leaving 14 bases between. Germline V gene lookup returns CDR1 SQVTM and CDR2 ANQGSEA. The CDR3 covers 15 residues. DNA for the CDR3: TGCAGCGTTTCTCTAGCGTTGAGCTCCTACAATGAGCAGTTCTTC. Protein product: CSVSLALSSYNEQFF.

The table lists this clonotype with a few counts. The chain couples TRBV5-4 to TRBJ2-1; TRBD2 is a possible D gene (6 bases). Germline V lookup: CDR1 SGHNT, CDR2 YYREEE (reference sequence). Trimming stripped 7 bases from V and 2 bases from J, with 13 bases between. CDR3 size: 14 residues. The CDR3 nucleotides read TGTGCCAGCGCCCCCGGGGGAGCCTACAATGAGCAGTTCTTC. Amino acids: CASAPGGAYNEQFF.

The CDR3 sequence: CASSQGAGPGRWYEQYF. CDR3 DNA sequence: TGCGCCAGCAGCCAGGGTGCGGGACCGGGACGATGGTACGAGCAGTACTTC. This chain links TRBV4-3 with TRBJ2-7; D possibly corresponds to TRBD2 (6 bases). The CDR3 is made up of 17 amino acids. CDR1 is LGHNA and CDR2 is YSLEER in the germline V gene. Trimming took 3 bases from V and 4 from J, leaving 22 bases between them.

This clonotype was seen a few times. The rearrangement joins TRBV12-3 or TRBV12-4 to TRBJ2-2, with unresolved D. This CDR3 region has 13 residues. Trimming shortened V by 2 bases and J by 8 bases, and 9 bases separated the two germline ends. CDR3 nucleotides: TGTGCCAGCAGTTTATTTGCTTCTGGGGAGCTGTTTTTT. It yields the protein CASSLFASGELFF.

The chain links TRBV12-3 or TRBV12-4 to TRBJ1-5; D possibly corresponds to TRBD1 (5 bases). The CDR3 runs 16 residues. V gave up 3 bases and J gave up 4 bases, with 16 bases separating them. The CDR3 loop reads CASSFGRIRGNQPQHF. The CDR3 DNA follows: TGTGCCAGCAGTTTCGGGAGAATCCGGGGGAATCAGCCCCAGCATTTT.